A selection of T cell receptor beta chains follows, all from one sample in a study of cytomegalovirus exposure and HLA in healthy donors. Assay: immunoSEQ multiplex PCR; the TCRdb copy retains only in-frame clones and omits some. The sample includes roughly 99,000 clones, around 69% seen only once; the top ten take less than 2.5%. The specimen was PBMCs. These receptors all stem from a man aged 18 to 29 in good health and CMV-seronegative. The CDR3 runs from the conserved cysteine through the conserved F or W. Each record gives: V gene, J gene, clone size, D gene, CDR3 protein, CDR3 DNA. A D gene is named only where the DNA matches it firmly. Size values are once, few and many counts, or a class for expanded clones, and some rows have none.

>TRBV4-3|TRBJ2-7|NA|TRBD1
CASSQTGTGAYEQYF
TGCGCCAGCAGCCAAACCGGGACAGGGGCCTACGAGCAGTACTTC
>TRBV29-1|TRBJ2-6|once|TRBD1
CSVGQVSGANVLTF
TGCAGCGTCGGACAGGTCTCTGGGGCCAACGTCCTGACTTTC
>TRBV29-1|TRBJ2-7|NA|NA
CSVQSGVYEQYF
TGCAGCGTTCAGTCCGGGGTGTACGAGCAGTACTTC
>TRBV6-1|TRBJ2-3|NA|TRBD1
CASSELLTGPDTQYF
TGTGCCAGCAGTGAACTTTTGACAGGGCCAGATACGCAGTATTTT
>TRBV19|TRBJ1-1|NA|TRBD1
CASSARQGGREAFF
TGTGCCAGTAGTGCCCGACAGGGAGGCCGTGAAGCTTTCTTT
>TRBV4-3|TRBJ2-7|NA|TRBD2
CASSQATGEGFPYEQYF
TGCGCCAGCAGCCAAGCCACCGGGGAGGGGTTCCCCTACGAGCAGTACTTC
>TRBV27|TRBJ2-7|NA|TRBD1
CASSNRDRGREQYF
TGTGCCAGCAGTAACCGGGACAGGGGGCGCGAGCAGTACTTC
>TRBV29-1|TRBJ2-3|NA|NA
CSVERGASTDTQYF
TGCAGCGTTGAACGGGGGGCCTCCACAGATACGCAGTATTTT
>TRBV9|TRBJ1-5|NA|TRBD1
CASFHGDRVSQPQHF
TGTGCCAGCTTTCATGGGGACAGGGTTTCTCAGCCCCAGCATTTT
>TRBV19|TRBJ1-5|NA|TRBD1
CASSQGGRNQPQHF
TGTGCCAGTAGCCAGGGGGGCCGCAATCAGCCCCAGCATTTT
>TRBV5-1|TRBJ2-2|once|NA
CASSLQSEGSNGELFF
TGCGCCAGCAGCTTGCAGAGTGAGGGTAGTAACGGGGAGCTGTTTTTT
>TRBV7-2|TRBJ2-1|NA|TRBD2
CASSLVGTGGKQFF
TGTGCCAGCAGCTTAGTCGGGACGGGGGGTAAGCAGTTCTTC
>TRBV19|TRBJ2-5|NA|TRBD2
CASSRGVGASGEDQYF
TGTGCCAGTAGTAGGGGAGTGGGGGCTAGCGGGGAGGACCAGTACTTC
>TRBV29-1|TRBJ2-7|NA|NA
CSVVWGVDEQYF
TGCAGCGTTGTATGGGGGGTCGACGAGCAGTACTTC
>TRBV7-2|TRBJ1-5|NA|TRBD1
CASSYGQGPNQPQHF
TGTGCCAGCAGCTACGGACAGGGGCCCAATCAGCCCCAGCATTTT
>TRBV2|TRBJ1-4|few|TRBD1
CASSDLGQSNEKLFF
TGTGCCAGCAGTGACCTGGGACAGAGTAATGAAAAACTGTTTTTT
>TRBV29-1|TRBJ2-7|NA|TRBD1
CSVGPGQGAEQYF
TGCAGCGTTGGCCCGGGCCAGGGGGCCGAGCAGTACTTC
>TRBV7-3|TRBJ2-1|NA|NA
CASSPGSLNNEQFF
TGTGCCAGCAGCCCCGGGAGCCTGAACAATGAGCAGTTCTTC
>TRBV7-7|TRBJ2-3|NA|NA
CASSPLGTDTQYF
TGTGCCAGCAGCCCTCTCGGGACAGATACGCAGTATTTT
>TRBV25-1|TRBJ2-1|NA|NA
CASSPQTRRTHDEQFF
TGTGCCAGCAGTCCGCAGACTAGGAGGACTCACGATGAGCAGTTCTTC
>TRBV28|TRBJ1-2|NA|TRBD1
CASSLYLGQGAGYTF
TGTGCCAGCAGTTTATATCTGGGACAGGGGGCTGGCTACACCTTC
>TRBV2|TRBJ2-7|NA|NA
CASSMRYEQYF
TGTGCCAGCAGTATGAGGTACGAGCAGTACTTC
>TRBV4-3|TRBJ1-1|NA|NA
CASSQDRGSTEAFF
TGCGCCAGCAGCCAAGATCGGGGAAGTACTGAAGCTTTCTTT
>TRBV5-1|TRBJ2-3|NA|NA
CASSRSSGTDTQYF
TGCGCCAGCAGCCGATCCTCGGGGACAGATACGCAGTATTTT
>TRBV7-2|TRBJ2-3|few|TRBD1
CASSLGGKGATDTQYF
TGTGCCAGCAGCTTAGGTGGAAAGGGGGCCACAGATACGCAGTATTTT
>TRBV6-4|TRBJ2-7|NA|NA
CASSDSECYEQYF
TGTGCCAGCAGTGACTCGGAGTGCTACGAGCAGTACTTC